This T cell receptor beta chain was retrieved from a study of OX40 agonist ivuxolimab in advanced cancers. Study in general: The patients received agonistic anti-OX40 (CD134) antibody ivuxolimab. Across the patients, intravenous ivuxolimab was delivered every 2 weeks at 0.01 to 10 mg/kg. Cohort: 75% to 90% men, mean age approximately 60, aged about 20 to 90.

Profiled with immunoSEQ multiplex PCR; TCRdb holds only in-frame clones, not every one. Found here are nearly 80,000 clones, about 90% of them singletons; the top ten hold 0.3% to 0.4%. Germline CDR1 SGDLS, CDR2 YYNGEE. The CDR3 totals 14 residues. V was cut by 0 bases and J by 7 bases, with 12 bases left in between. This TCR was sampled from an adult with an advanced solid tumor such as melanoma, head and neck, liver or kidney cancer. The chain employs TRBV9 and TRBJ2-3; maybe TRBD2 (5 bases). The material was CD4+ or CD8+ T cells sorted from blood, obtained in a trial of the OX40 agonist ivuxolimab. CDR3 coding DNA: TGTGCCAGCAGCGTAGAGTCCGGGGAAAATACGCAGTATTTT. Translation: CASSVESGENTQYF.